Listed below are T cell receptor beta chains from one sample, sequenced in a study of control samples from healthy donors and cancer patients. Measured with immunoSEQ multiplex PCR; TCRdb has only the in-frame clones, and not every one. In the table there are fewer than 200,000 clones, roughly 95% of which are singletons. The material sequenced was blood. The source is a woman aged 55-69 years in good health. Each CDR3 is given without its conserved first and last residue. Fields, in order: J gene, V gene, CDR3 protein.

TRBJ1-6	TRBV6-5	ASSYGALSPLH
TRBJ1-2	TRBV11-2	ASSLSGNYGYT
TRBJ1-4	TRBV27	ASSFTGVGEKLF
TRBJ1-2	TRBV5-8	ASSLGDGRGGYT
TRBJ1-2	TRBV11-2	ASSVEELANYGYT
TRBJ2-7	TRBV6-5	ASSSPGQGVGEQY
TRBJ1-1	TRBV20-1	SASYLPRENTEAF
TRBJ1-1	TRBV6-1	ASSEMFQGGAEAF
TRBJ1-2	TRBV27	ASSLWSGEVDYT
TRBJ1-1	TRBV18	ASSPTLATDTEAF
TRBJ1-4	TRBV18	ASSPQVLDEKLF
TRBJ1-5	TRBV19	ASSIDAGTGFGQPQH
TRBJ2-3	TRBV5-1	ASSPGLAGETDTQY
TRBJ1-1	TRBV14	ASSHLGQGRWNTEAF
TRBJ2-2	TRBV7-7	ASSLASRGTGELF
TRBJ2-5	TRBV4-1	ASSQLGGSGGSRETQY
TRBJ2-6	TRBV5-1	ASSLSRRVTGANVLT
TRBJ2-1	TRBV6-6	ASGGLAGGYEQF
TRBJ1-1	TRBV29-1	SHGTGARTEAF
TRBJ1-4	TRBV30	AWSVTAGSNEKLF
TRBJ1-2	TRBV6-1	ASSEATGGPNYGYT
TRBJ2-1	TRBV29-1	SVEGGTSGARRRNEQF
TRBJ2-3	TRBV19	ASSEGPAADTQY
TRBJ2-7	TRBV5-5	ASSPGTGSHEQY
TRBJ1-3	TRBV2	ASRIGGGINSGNTIY
TRBJ2-7	TRBV6-2/TRBV6-3	ASSIVSSYEQY
TRBJ1-5	TRBV7-9	ASSLGTGESDQPQH
TRBJ2-7	TRBV27	ASSPGASYEQY
TRBJ2-7	TRBV6-5	ASSYRVNYEQY
TRBJ2-1	TRBV5-4	ASSWTGSSYNEQF
TRBJ1-3	TRBV20-1	SASTGGSGNTIY
TRBJ2-2	TRBV24-1	ATSDPGRIGELF
TRBJ1-1	TRBV4-3	ASSPGGIRTTEAF
TRBJ1-6	TRBV5-4	ASSPPGKGPYNSPLH
TRBJ1-1	TRBV25-1	ASTGGAGVNTEAF
TRBJ2-2	TRBV7-2	ASSPHPSGDGELF
TRBJ1-2	TRBV29-1	SGQGMGYGYT
TRBJ1-5	TRBV7-9	ASSRGNRNQPQH
TRBJ1-4	TRBV13	ASSPGTARMDDKLF
TRBJ2-7	TRBV3-1/TRBV3-2	ASSQVPQSYEQY
TRBJ1-1	TRBV14	ASSFLGRGVTEAF
TRBJ2-3	TRBV5-1	ASRTSGGAGGTDTQY
TRBJ1-2	TRBV27	ASSLSAAGAGYT
TRBJ2-3	TRBV14	ASSQGGFQGRDTQY
TRBJ1-1	TRBV19	ASSRVGTANTEAF
TRBJ2-7	TRBV12-5	ARGGKGGRFS
TRBJ1-4	TRBV27	ASSLRIIDRGEKLF